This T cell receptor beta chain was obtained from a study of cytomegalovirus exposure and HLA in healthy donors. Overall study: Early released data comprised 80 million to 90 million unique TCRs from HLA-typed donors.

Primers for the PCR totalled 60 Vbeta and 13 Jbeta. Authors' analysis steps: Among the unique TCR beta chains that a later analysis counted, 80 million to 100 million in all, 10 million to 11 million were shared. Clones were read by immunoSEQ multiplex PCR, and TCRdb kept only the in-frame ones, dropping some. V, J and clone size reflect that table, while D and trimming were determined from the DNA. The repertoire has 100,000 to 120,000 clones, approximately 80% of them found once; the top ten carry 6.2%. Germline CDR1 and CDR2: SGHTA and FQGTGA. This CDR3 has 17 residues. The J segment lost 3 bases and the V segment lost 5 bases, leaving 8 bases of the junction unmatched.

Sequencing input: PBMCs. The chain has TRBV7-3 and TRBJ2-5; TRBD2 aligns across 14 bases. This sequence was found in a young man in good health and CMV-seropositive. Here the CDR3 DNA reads TGTGCCAGCAGCCCCCGACCGGGACTAGCGGGGGAAGAGACCCAGTACTTC. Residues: CASSPRPGLAGEETQYF. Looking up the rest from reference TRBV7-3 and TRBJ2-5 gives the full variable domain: GAGVSQTPSNKVTEKGKYVELRCDPISGHTALYWYRQSLGQGPEFLIYFQGTGAADDSGLPNDRFFAVRPEGSVSTLKIQRTERGDSAVYLCASSPRPGLAGEETQYFGPGTRLLVL.